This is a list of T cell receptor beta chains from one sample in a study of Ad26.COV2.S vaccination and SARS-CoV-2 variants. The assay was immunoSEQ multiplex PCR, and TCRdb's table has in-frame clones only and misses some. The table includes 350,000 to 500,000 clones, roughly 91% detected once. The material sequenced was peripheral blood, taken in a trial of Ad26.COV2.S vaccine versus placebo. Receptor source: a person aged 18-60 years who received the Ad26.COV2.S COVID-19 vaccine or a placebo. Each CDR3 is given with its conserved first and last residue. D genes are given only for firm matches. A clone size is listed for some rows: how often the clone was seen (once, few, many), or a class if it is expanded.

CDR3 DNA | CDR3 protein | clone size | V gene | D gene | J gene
TGCAGTGCTAGAGCCCCCACTGAAGCTTTCTTT | CSARAPTEAFF | . | TRBV20-1 | . | TRBJ1-1
TGTGCCAGCAGTTTAAAGCAGGGTTGGGCTGGGGCCAACGTCCTGACTTTC | CASSLKQGWAGANVLTF | . | TRBV27 | . | TRBJ2-6
TGTGCCAGCAGCCCTTCAGAAATGACACCCCTCCACTTT | CASSPSEMTPLHF | . | TRBV7-6 | . | TRBJ1-6
TGTGCCAGCAGCTTAGTTCGGATCGGGGAGCTGTTTTTT | CASSLVRIGELFF | . | TRBV11-2 | . | TRBJ2-2
TGTGCCAGCAGCTTAGTTCCCCCAACGCGCACAGATACGCAGTATTTT | CASSLVPPTRTDTQYF | . | TRBV7-6 | . | TRBJ2-3
TGTGCCAGCAGCGTATCTCCCACCCCCACAGATACGCAGTATTTT | CASSVSPTPTDTQYF | once | TRBV9 | . | TRBJ2-3
TGTGCCAGCAGTTTATTAGGGCTAGCGGGCTACGAGCAGTACTTC | CASSLLGLAGYEQYF | . | TRBV28 | TRBD2 | TRBJ2-7
TGTGCCAGCAGGGGGGGAAATACGCAGTATTTT | CASRGGNTQYF | . | TRBV25-1 | . | TRBJ2-3
TGTGCCACCCACCCGGGCCTTAGCAATCAGCCCCAGCATTTT | CATHPGLSNQPQHF | . | TRBV6-6 | . | TRBJ1-5
TGTGCCATCAGTGACGGGGTATATCCCTACAATGAGCAGTTCTTC | CAISDGVYPYNEQFF | . | TRBV10-3 | . | TRBJ2-1
TGTGCCAGCAGTTCTGGACAGGGGTTGCAAGAGACCCAGTACTTC | CASSSGQGLQETQYF | few | TRBV28 | TRBD1 | TRBJ2-5
TGTGCCAGCAGCGAGCCAGGGGGCACTGGGGCCAACGTCCTGACTTTC | CASSEPGGTGANVLTF | . | TRBV7-6 | TRBD1 | TRBJ2-6
TGTGCCAGCACTAGGGTAGCGGGAGGGCCTCGGGAGCAGTACTTC | CASTRVAGGPREQYF | few | TRBV2 | TRBD2 | TRBJ2-7
TGTGCCAGCAGTGAAGTTGGAGCACCCCAAGAGACCCAGTACTTC | CASSEVGAPQETQYF | once | TRBV2 | . | TRBJ2-5
TGTGCCAGCAGTTTAGTGCAGGGGGGTTTGACTAATGAAAAACTGTTTTTT | CASSLVQGGLTNEKLFF | . | TRBV28 | TRBD1 | TRBJ1-4
TGTGCCAGCAGCTTATTGAGCGGGAGCTCAGAGACCCAGTACTTC | CASSLLSGSSETQYF | . | TRBV7-9 | TRBD2 | TRBJ2-5
TGTGCCAGCAGCTTATTCTTTTTGGGACAGCGAAACAATGAGCAGTTCTTC | CASSLFFLGQRNNEQFF | . | TRBV7-9 | TRBD1 | TRBJ2-1
TGTGCCAGTACTCCGAGAGCCCGCTCCTATAATTCACCCCTCCACTTT | CASTPRARSYNSPLHF | . | TRBV19 | . | TRBJ1-6
TGTGCCAGCAGTGAAGCGGTAGGGGGCTCCTACGAGCAGTACTTC | CASSEAVGGSYEQYF | . | TRBV6-1 | . | TRBJ2-7
TGCGCCAGCAGCGTAGGGTCCTCTAATTACAATGAGCAGTTCTTC | CASSVGSSNYNEQFF | few | TRBV5-1 | . | TRBJ2-1
TGTGCAAGTCGCTTACCCGGAGAAGCGGGAGGAGTGAATGAGCAGTTCTTC | CASRLPGEAGGVNEQFF | once | TRBV12-2 | . | TRBJ2-1
TGTGCCAGCAGCCCTATACCGGGACTAGCGGGAGTTGGGCACGAGCAGTACTTC | CASSPIPGLAGVGHEQYF | . | TRBV6-2/TRBV6-3 | TRBD2 | TRBJ2-7
TGTGCCAGCTCACCACAGACAGATACGCAGTATTTT | CASSPQTDTQYF | . | TRBV18 | . | TRBJ2-3
TGTGCCAGCAGTTTACTACCCATGGGACCGCCTGGCAACAATGAGCAGTTCTTC | CASSLLPMGPPGNNEQFF | . | TRBV27 | . | TRBJ2-1
TGTGCCACATCACGGGAGAGCTCCTACAATGAGCAGTTCTTC | CATSRESSYNEQFF | . | TRBV24-1 | . | TRBJ2-1
TGTGCCTGGCTACGGACTAGCGGAGCCTACGAGCAGTACTTC | CAWLRTSGAYEQYF | . | TRBV30 | TRBD2 | TRBJ2-7
TGTGCCAGCTCACCACCGGGACGGAACACTGAAGCTTTCTTT | CASSPPGRNTEAFF | . | TRBV18 | . | TRBJ1-1
TGTGCCACCGAGGAAGGGGTTTCGGAGCAGTACTTC | CATEEGVSEQYF | . | TRBV28 | . | TRBJ2-7
TGTGCCAGCAGCTCCCGTTTAGCGGGAAGGAACTACAATGAGCAGTTCTTC | CASSSRLAGRNYNEQFF | . | TRBV7-2 | TRBD2 | TRBJ2-1
TGTGCCACCAGTGATTCATCGACACGAGCTGAAGCTTTCTTT | CATSDSSTRAEAFF | . | TRBV24-1 | . | TRBJ1-1
TGTGCCAGCGGTGGAGACAGTTACAATGAGCAGTTCTTC | CASGGDSYNEQFF | . | TRBV2 | . | TRBJ2-1
TGTGCCAGCAGCCAAGGACTAGCGGTCACAGATACGCAGTATTTT | CASSQGLAVTDTQYF | once | TRBV3-1/TRBV3-2 | TRBD2 | TRBJ2-3
TGTGCCAGCAGGAAGTACTGGGGGCGCGAGCAGTACTTC | CASRKYWGREQYF | few | TRBV9 | . | TRBJ2-7
TGTGCCAGCAGTTACCTCAATTCACCCCTCCACTTT | CASSYLNSPLHF | . | TRBV6-5 | . | TRBJ1-6
TGCGCCAGCAGCCAAGGACTAGCGGGAATCTTCACAGATACGCAGTATTTT | CASSQGLAGIFTDTQYF | . | TRBV5-1 | TRBD2 | TRBJ2-3
TGTGCCAGCAGCCTAACGGGAGAGGGCCAGACTGCCTTCTTTCCCCTCTACAATGAGCAGTTCTTC | CASSLTGEGQTAFFPLYNEQFF | . | TRBV9 | . | TRBJ2-1
TGTGCCAGCAGTTCCGTCTGGGGGCCCCAAGAGACCCAGTACTTC | CASSSVWGPQETQYF | . | TRBV28 | . | TRBJ2-5
TGTGCCAGCTCCGAAGCGGGAGTAACCTACAATGAGCAGTTCTTC | CASSEAGVTYNEQFF | . | TRBV13 | TRBD2 | TRBJ2-1
TGTGCCAGCAGTTTTTCCGCAGGGGGTTCCGGGGAGCTGTTTTTT | CASSFSAGGSGELFF | . | TRBV28 | TRBD1 | TRBJ2-2
TGTGCCAGCAGTTTATTCAGGGGGGCGGATGAAAAACTGTTTTTT | CASSLFRGADEKLFF | . | TRBV27 | TRBD1 | TRBJ1-4
TGCAGTGCGTTTAGGACAGGCGGCGACACAGATACGCAGTATTTT | CSAFRTGGDTDTQYF | few | TRBV29-1 | TRBD1 | TRBJ2-3
TGTGCCAGCGGGAAGGGGCAATTTGGCAATCAGCCCCAGCATTTT | CASGKGQFGNQPQHF | . | TRBV7-8 | . | TRBJ1-5
TGTGCCAGCTCACCGAGGCAGGGGTTAGGGAGCAATCAGCCCCAGCATTTT | CASSPRQGLGSNQPQHF | few | TRBV18 | . | TRBJ1-5
TGTGCCAGCTCACTGGACAGGGCGGGAAACACCATATATTTT | CASSLDRAGNTIYF | . | TRBV18 | TRBD1 | TRBJ1-3
TGTGCCAGCAGTTGGGACAGCCTATCCTACGAGCAGTACTTC | CASSWDSLSYEQYF | . | TRBV6-2/TRBV6-3 | TRBD1 | TRBJ2-7
TGTGCCAGCAGCCAAGATGAGGGTAGCGGGAGGTCCAATACGCAGTATTTT | CASSQDEGSGRSNTQYF | few | TRBV4-2 | TRBD2 | TRBJ2-3
TGTGCCAGCAGTTACTCGCTAGCGGGAGACAATGAGCAGTTCTTC | CASSYSLAGDNEQFF | . | TRBV6-6 | TRBD2 | TRBJ2-1
TGTGCCAGCACCACCGGGAGACCGGGGGAGACCCAGTACTTC | CASTTGRPGETQYF | . | TRBV27 | . | TRBJ2-5
TGTGCCAGCAGCTTGGATTCCCTAGCGGGAGTGCGGGGCAATGAGCAGTTCTTC | CASSLDSLAGVRGNEQFF | . | TRBV5-8 | TRBD2 | TRBJ2-1
TGTGCCACCAGCAGAGAACCTAGCGTCACGTACAATGAGCAGTTCTTC | CATSREPSVTYNEQFF | . | TRBV15 | . | TRBJ2-1
TGTGCCACCAGCAGGGAGACTAGCGGGGTTGGCACAGATACGCAGTATTTT | CATSRETSGVGTDTQYF | . | TRBV15 | TRBD2 | TRBJ2-3
TGTGCCAGCAGTCGGACGGGACTAGCGGGCGTTAACACCGGGGAGCTGTTTTTT | CASSRTGLAGVNTGELFF | . | TRBV6-2/TRBV6-3 | TRBD2 | TRBJ2-2
TGTGCCAGCAGCTTTGGGGGCGACTACAATGAGCAGTTCTTC | CASSFGGDYNEQFF | . | TRBV5-6 | . | TRBJ2-1
TGTGCCAGCAGTGAGGGGGCTGATGGCTACACCTTC | CASSEGADGYTF | . | TRBV9 | TRBD1 | TRBJ1-2
TGCGCCAGCAGCCAGGGTGTGGGAATTACCTACAATGAGCAGTTCTTC | CASSQGVGITYNEQFF | once | TRBV4-3 | . | TRBJ2-1
TGTGCCAGCAGTTTCACAGGGTACGCCTACAATGAGCAGTTCTTC | CASSFTGYAYNEQFF | . | TRBV5-6 | . | TRBJ2-1
TGTGCCAGCAGCCAAGACCGGGACAGGGGTCGCTCGAACACCGGGGAGCTGTTTTTT | CASSQDRDRGRSNTGELFF | . | TRBV4-2 | TRBD1 | TRBJ2-2